These T cell receptor beta chains were read from a single sample in a study of blood T cell repertoires in COVID-19. Assay: immunoSEQ multiplex PCR; the TCRdb copy retains only in-frame clones and omits some. Of about 17,000 clones detected, roughly 78% appear once; the ten largest clones hold about 22%. The sample consisted of peripheral blood. All receptors come from a man aged 55 to 70 with active or convalescent COVID-19. CDR3s include the opening cysteine and the closing phenylalanine or tryptophan. A D gene is named only where the DNA matches it firmly. The listing skips clone size in some rows; elsewhere it reads once, few, many or a size class.

CDR3 DNA: TGTGCCAGCAGTGAGACTAGCGGATACGAGCAGTACTTC; CDR3 protein: CASSETSGYEQYF; clone size: -; J gene: TRBJ2-7; D gene: TRBD2; V gene: TRBV6-1
CDR3 DNA: TGCGCCAGCAACCGAGCGGGGACTCAAGAGACCCAGTACTTC; CDR3 protein: CASNRAGTQETQYF; clone size: -; J gene: TRBJ2-5; D gene: TRBD2; V gene: TRBV5-1
CDR3 DNA: TGTGCCTGGAAGCTCAGGTTTAATTCACCCCTCCACTTT; CDR3 protein: CAWKLRFNSPLHF; clone size: few; J gene: TRBJ1-6; D gene: -; V gene: TRBV30
CDR3 DNA: TGCGCCAGCAGCTTGAACCAGGGGTCCTCTGGCTACACCTTC; CDR3 protein: CASSLNQGSSGYTF; clone size: -; J gene: TRBJ1-2; D gene: -; V gene: TRBV5-1
CDR3 DNA: TGTGCCAGCAGCACGAGCTCAGGGGGCCAGGGTGAAAAACTGTTTTTT; CDR3 protein: CASSTSSGGQGEKLFF; clone size: -; J gene: TRBJ1-4; D gene: TRBD1; V gene: TRBV9
CDR3 DNA: TGTGCCAGCAGCCCGACTAGCGGGACCTTCTCCTACGAGCAGTACTTC; CDR3 protein: CASSPTSGTFSYEQYF; clone size: -; J gene: TRBJ2-7; D gene: TRBD2; V gene: TRBV5-8
CDR3 DNA: TGTGCCAGCAGCTTAGATTGGGGGGGTAGCAAACTGTTTTTT; CDR3 protein: CASSLDWGGSKLFF; clone size: -; J gene: TRBJ1-4; D gene: -; V gene: TRBV11-2
CDR3 DNA: TGCGCCAGCAGCCCCCGTGGGAGCTTCACAGATACGCAGTATTTT; CDR3 protein: CASSPRGSFTDTQYF; clone size: -; J gene: TRBJ2-3; D gene: -; V gene: TRBV5-1
CDR3 DNA: TGTGCCAGCAGCCAAGAAGGACTAGCGGGATCCTACGAGCAGTACTTC; CDR3 protein: CASSQEGLAGSYEQYF; clone size: -; J gene: TRBJ2-7; D gene: TRBD2; V gene: TRBV4-2
CDR3 DNA: TGTGCCAGCAGTGTGAGCGGGGGCTTCAATCAGCCCCAGCATTTT; CDR3 protein: CASSVSGGFNQPQHF; clone size: once; J gene: TRBJ1-5; D gene: -; V gene: TRBV6-4
CDR3 DNA: TGTGCCAGCAGCCATCGGGAGGGTAGTGACGAGCAGTACTTC; CDR3 protein: CASSHREGSDEQYF; clone size: -; J gene: TRBJ2-7; D gene: TRBD2; V gene: TRBV7-7
CDR3 DNA: TGTGCCAGCAGCCAAGCAGCGGGAGACCGGAACGAGCAGTACTTC; CDR3 protein: CASSQAAGDRNEQYF; clone size: -; J gene: TRBJ2-7; D gene: TRBD2; V gene: TRBV3-1/TRBV3-2
CDR3 DNA: TGTGCCAGCAGTAGCCCGGGACAGGGGGGTACAGATACGCAGTATTTT; CDR3 protein: CASSSPGQGGTDTQYF; clone size: -; J gene: TRBJ2-3; D gene: TRBD1; V gene: TRBV28
CDR3 DNA: TGTGCCAGCAGCCCTAGAATAGGAGACTCCTACGAGCAGTACTTC; CDR3 protein: CASSPRIGDSYEQYF; clone size: -; J gene: TRBJ2-7; D gene: -; V gene: TRBV5-5
CDR3 DNA: TGTGCCAGCTCAGGGTGGGGCAATCAGCCCCAGCATTTT; CDR3 protein: CASSGWGNQPQHF; clone size: -; J gene: TRBJ1-5; D gene: -; V gene: TRBV6-5
CDR3 DNA: TGTGCCATCAGTGAGGCGAGCGGGAGGGACTCCTACAATGAGCAGTTCTTC; CDR3 protein: CAISEASGRDSYNEQFF; clone size: once; J gene: TRBJ2-1; D gene: TRBD2; V gene: TRBV10-3
CDR3 DNA: TGCGCCAGCAGCTCGCAGGGTGATGAGCAGTTCTTC; CDR3 protein: CASSSQGDEQFF; clone size: -; J gene: TRBJ2-1; D gene: -; V gene: TRBV5-1
CDR3 DNA: TGTGCCAGCAGCCAAGGAACTAGCGGGAGCGGAGCGGATACGCAGTATTTT; CDR3 protein: CASSQGTSGSGADTQYF; clone size: -; J gene: TRBJ2-3; D gene: TRBD2; V gene: TRBV3-1/TRBV3-2
CDR3 DNA: TGTGCCAGCATCAGTGGCTATGGCTACACCTTC; CDR3 protein: CASISGYGYTF; clone size: -; J gene: TRBJ1-2; D gene: -; V gene: TRBV28
CDR3 DNA: TGTGCCAGCAGCCCAGAGGTGGGGCGCTATGGCTACACCTTC; CDR3 protein: CASSPEVGRYGYTF; clone size: -; J gene: TRBJ1-2; D gene: -; V gene: TRBV7-2
CDR3 DNA: TGTGCCATCAGTGGACTAGCGCGGAACACCGGGGAGCTGTTTTTT; CDR3 protein: CAISGLARNTGELFF; clone size: once; J gene: TRBJ2-2; D gene: TRBD2; V gene: TRBV10-3
CDR3 DNA: TGTGCCAGCAGGGATTACCGGGACAGGGGTTCACCCCTCCACTTT; CDR3 protein: CASRDYRDRGSPLHF; clone size: few; J gene: TRBJ1-6; D gene: TRBD1; V gene: TRBV2
CDR3 DNA: TGTGCCAGCAGCCAAGTTCCGGGGTCACCCCTCCACTTT; CDR3 protein: CASSQVPGSPLHF; clone size: -; J gene: TRBJ1-6; D gene: -; V gene: TRBV3-1/TRBV3-2
CDR3 DNA: TGTGCCAGCAGCCTTGGAACCTACAGGCCCCCCGATACGCAGTATTTT; CDR3 protein: CASSLGTYRPPDTQYF; clone size: -; J gene: TRBJ2-3; D gene: -; V gene: TRBV7-9
CDR3 DNA: TGCGCCCCCGACACATTATACAATGAGCAGTTCTTC; CDR3 protein: CAPDTLYNEQFF; clone size: -; J gene: TRBJ2-1; D gene: -; V gene: TRBV23-1
CDR3 DNA: TGTGCCAGCAGCGATCGACAGGGTGTCGGCAAAAACATTCAGTACTTC; CDR3 protein: CASSDRQGVGKNIQYF; clone size: few; J gene: TRBJ2-4; D gene: TRBD1; V gene: TRBV5-4
CDR3 DNA: TGTGCCAGCAGCTACAGGACTAGCGGATCCTACGAGCAGTACTTC; CDR3 protein: CASSYRTSGSYEQYF; clone size: -; J gene: TRBJ2-7; D gene: TRBD2; V gene: TRBV13
CDR3 DNA: TGTGCCAGCAGCCGCCCAAGCGAAGGGGGCCGAGAGACCCAGTACTTC; CDR3 protein: CASSRPSEGGRETQYF; clone size: -; J gene: TRBJ2-5; D gene: TRBD1; V gene: TRBV14
CDR3 DNA: TGTGCCAGCAGTTCCCAACTAGGATACTCCTACGAGCAGTACTTC; CDR3 protein: CASSSQLGYSYEQYF; clone size: -; J gene: TRBJ2-7; D gene: -; V gene: TRBV6-5
CDR3 DNA: TGTGCCAGCTCACCAGGCCCTAACTATGGCTACACCTTC; CDR3 protein: CASSPGPNYGYTF; clone size: -; J gene: TRBJ1-2; D gene: -; V gene: TRBV18
CDR3 DNA: TGTGCCACCTGGACAGGGCTCCGTGATCAGCCCCAGCATTTT; CDR3 protein: CATWTGLRDQPQHF; clone size: once; J gene: TRBJ1-5; D gene: TRBD1; V gene: TRBV10-3
CDR3 DNA: TGTGCCAGCAGTGGCCGGACAGGGGGAAACACCGGGGAGCTGTTTTTT; CDR3 protein: CASSGRTGGNTGELFF; clone size: -; J gene: TRBJ2-2; D gene: TRBD1; V gene: TRBV6-6
CDR3 DNA: TGTGCCAGCCGACCTCGGGAGAAGGTCGACGAGCAGTACTTC; CDR3 protein: CASRPREKVDEQYF; clone size: -; J gene: TRBJ2-7; D gene: -; V gene: TRBV6-4
CDR3 DNA: TGTGCCAGCAGCTTGTTTCAGGGGGCAGGCTATGGCTACACCTTC; CDR3 protein: CASSLFQGAGYGYTF; clone size: -; J gene: TRBJ1-2; D gene: TRBD1; V gene: TRBV5-5
CDR3 DNA: TGTGCCAGCAGTTCGGGACAGCTCACTTACGAGCAGTACTTC; CDR3 protein: CASSSGQLTYEQYF; clone size: -; J gene: TRBJ2-7; D gene: TRBD1; V gene: TRBV28